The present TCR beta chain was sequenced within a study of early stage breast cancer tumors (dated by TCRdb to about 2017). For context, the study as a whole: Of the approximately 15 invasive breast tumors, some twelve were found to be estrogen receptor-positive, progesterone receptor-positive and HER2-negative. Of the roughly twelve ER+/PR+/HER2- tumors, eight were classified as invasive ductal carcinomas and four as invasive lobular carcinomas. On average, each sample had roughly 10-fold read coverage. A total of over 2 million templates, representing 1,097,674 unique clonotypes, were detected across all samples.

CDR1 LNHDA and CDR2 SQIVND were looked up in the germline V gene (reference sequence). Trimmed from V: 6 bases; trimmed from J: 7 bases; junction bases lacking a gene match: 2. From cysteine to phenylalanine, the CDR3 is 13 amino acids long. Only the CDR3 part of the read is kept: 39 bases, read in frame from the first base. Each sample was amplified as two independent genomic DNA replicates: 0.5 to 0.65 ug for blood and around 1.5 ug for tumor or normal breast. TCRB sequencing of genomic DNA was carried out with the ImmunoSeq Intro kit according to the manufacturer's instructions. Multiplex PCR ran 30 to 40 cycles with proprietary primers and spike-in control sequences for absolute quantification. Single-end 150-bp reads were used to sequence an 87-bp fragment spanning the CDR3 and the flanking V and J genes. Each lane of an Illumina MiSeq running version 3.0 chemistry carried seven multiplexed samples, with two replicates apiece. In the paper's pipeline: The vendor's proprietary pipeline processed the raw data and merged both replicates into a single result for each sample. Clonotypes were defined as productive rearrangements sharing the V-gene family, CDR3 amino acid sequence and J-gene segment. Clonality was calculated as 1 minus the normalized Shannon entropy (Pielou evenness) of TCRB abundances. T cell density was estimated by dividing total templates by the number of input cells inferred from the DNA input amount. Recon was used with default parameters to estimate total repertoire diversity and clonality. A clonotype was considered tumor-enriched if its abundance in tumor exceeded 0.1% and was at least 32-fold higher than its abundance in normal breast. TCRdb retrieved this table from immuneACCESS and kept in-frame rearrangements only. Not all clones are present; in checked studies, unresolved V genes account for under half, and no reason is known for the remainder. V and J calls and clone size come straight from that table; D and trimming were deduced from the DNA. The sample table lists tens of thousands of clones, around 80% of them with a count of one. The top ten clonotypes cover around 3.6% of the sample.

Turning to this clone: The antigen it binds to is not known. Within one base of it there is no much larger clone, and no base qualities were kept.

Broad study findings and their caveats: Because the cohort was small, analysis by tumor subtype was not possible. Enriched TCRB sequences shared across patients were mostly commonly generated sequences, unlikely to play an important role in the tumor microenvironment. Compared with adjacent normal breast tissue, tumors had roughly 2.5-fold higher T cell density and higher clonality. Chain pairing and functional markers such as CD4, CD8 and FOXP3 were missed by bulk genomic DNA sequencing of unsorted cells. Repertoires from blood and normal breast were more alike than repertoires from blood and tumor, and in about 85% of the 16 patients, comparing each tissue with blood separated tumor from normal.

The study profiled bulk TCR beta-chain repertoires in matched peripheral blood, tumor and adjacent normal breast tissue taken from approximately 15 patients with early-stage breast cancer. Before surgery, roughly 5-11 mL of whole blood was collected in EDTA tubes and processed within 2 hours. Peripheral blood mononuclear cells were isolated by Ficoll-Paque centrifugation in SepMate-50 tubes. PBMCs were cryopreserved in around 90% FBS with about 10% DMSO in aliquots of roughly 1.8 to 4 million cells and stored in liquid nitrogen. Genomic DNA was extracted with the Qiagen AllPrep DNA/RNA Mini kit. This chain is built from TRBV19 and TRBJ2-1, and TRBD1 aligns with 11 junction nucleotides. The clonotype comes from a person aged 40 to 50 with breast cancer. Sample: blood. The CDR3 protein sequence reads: CASRDRGQNEQFF. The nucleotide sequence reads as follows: TGTGCCAGTAGGGACAGGGGGCAAAATGAGCAGTTCTTC.